This T cell receptor (beta chain) was obtained from a study of cytomegalovirus exposure and HLA in healthy donors. A multiplex PCR was run with 60 Vbeta primers and 13 Jbeta primers. Clones were sequenced by immunoSEQ multiplex PCR, and TCRdb holds only the in-frame ones, with some missing. The sample yields 150,000 to 200,000 clones, 80% to 90% seen once. CDR1 is MNHEY and CDR2 is SMNVEV in the germline V gene (reference sequence). The CDR3 has 13 amino acids. The V and J ends lost 5 bases and 0 bases respectively, with 8 bases between them. Material for sequencing was PBMCs. The chain recombines TRBV27 with TRBJ2-7, with D hard to call. This receptor was obtained from a man aged 18 to 29 in good health and CMV-seronegative. The CDR3 protein is CASSRPGSYEQYF. The CDR3 DNA reads as TGTGCCAGCAGTCGGCCGGGCTCCTACGAGCAGTACTTC.